These 13 T cell receptor beta chains originate from one sample sequenced in a study of blood T cells in healthy people across ages. A second PCR of roughly 7 to 11 cycles used a sample-barcoded 5' primer and a J-beta primer mix. MiXCR, run by TCRdb on the 5' RACE reads, gives a single entry per CDR3 protein. This sample has around 500,000 distinct CDR3 sequences, with around half found just once. The sequenced sample consisted of blood. These receptors were taken from a man older than 75 in good health.

V gene TRBV12-3 or TRBV12-4 combines with J gene TRBJ1-1, with a tentative D call TRBD1 (6 bases). The CDR3 is made up of 12 amino acids. The germline V and J ends were trimmed by 3 bases and 7 bases, with 9 bases remaining between them. As DNA, the CDR3 is TGTGCCAGCAGTTTCGGACAGTTTGAAGCTTTCTTT. It is translated as CASSFGQFEAFF.

This chain connects TRBV5-1 to TRBJ2-2; D possibly corresponds to TRBD2 (5 bases). V was clipped by 6 bases and J by 1 base, with 16 bases between them. The CDR3 covers 16 residues. CDR1 is SGHRS, CDR2 YFSETQ, per germline. CDR3 sequence reads: CASTQPGLRNTGELFF. The CDR3 bases are TGCGCCAGCACCCAACCGGGATTAAGGAACACCGGGGAGCTGTTTTTT.

This chain uses TRBV29-1 with TRBJ2-1; D tentatively reads TRBD1 or TRBD2 (5 bases each). The CDR3 totals 11 residues. Germline V gene sequence: CDR1 SQVTM, CDR2 ANQGSEA. V was clipped by 6 bases and J by 12 bases, with 15 bases between them. The CDR3 DNA reads TGCAGCGTGAGGGACCCGACTTGGCAGTTCTTC. Its protein is CSVRDPTWQFF.

Concerning this clonotype: An end of the junction does not agree with germline; a read error may underlie this. V is TRBV6-6 and J is TRBJ2-5; possibly TRBD1 for D (6 bases). The germline V gene encodes CDR1 MNHNY and CDR2 SVGAGI (reference sequence). This CDR3 is 15 amino acids long. CDR3: CASGGERGIQGTQYF. DNA of the CDR3: TGTGCCAGCGGGGGAGAAAGGGGGATACAAGGGACCCAGTACTTC.

The rearrangement joins TRBV4-3 to TRBJ1-6; 9 bases are shared with TRBD1. Germline CDR1 reads LGHNA; CDR2 reads YSLEER. V lost 0 bases to trimming and J lost 9 bases; unmatched junction nucleotides: 6. The CDR3 sequence is 16 residues long. CDR3: CASSQDYRGPGSPLHF. The CDR3 bases are TGCGCCAGCAGCCAAGATTACAGGGGGCCCGGTTCACCCCTCCACTTT.

This clonotype showed up many times. The chain couples TRBV7-2 to TRBJ2-7, with 9 bases identical to TRBD1. CDR3 size: 13 residues. The V and J ends lost 3 bases and 6 bases, in that order; junction bases with no gene match: 3. Germline V gives CDR1 SGHTA, CDR2 FQGNSA. The CDR3 reads CASSLDRGSEQYF. The CDR3 DNA is TGTGCCAGCAGCTTGGACAGGGGAAGCGAGCAGTACTTC.

The rearrangement links TRBV10-3 to TRBJ2-7; tentative D call: TRBD2 (6 bases). Trimming took 0 bases from V and 3 from J, leaving 15 bases between them. The germline CDR1 and CDR2 sequences are ENHRY and SYGVKD. The CDR3 runs to 16 residues. The CDR3 reads CAISESLREPDYEQYF. DNA for the CDR3: TGTGCCATCAGTGAGTCGCTACGGGAGCCTGACTACGAGCAGTACTTC.

The rearrangement joins TRBV15 to TRBJ2-1, with TRBD2 as a possible D gene (5 bases). V was pared by 0 bases and J by 15 bases, with 12 bases between. Germline V gene lookup returns CDR1 LNHNV and CDR2 YYDKDF (reference sequence). The CDR3 loop spans 12 amino acids. CDR3 in DNA: TGTGCCACCAGCAGAGATGAGGGCTTTAGGTTCTTC. Its translation: CATSRDEGFRFF.

This clonotype was counted only a few times. V gene TRBV7-8 combines with J gene TRBJ2-3; TRBD1 is a possible D gene (5 bases). The ends were cut back, 6 bases at V and 2 bases at J, with 21 bases in the middle. CDR1 SGHVS and CDR2 FQNEAQ come from the germline V gene. The CDR3 runs 17 residues. The CDR3 loop is CASSSPFHGANTDTQYF. Written as DNA, the CDR3 is TGTGCCAGCAGTTCGCCGTTTCATGGGGCCAACACAGATACGCAGTATTTT.

There are a few counts of this clonotype. This rearrangement joins TRBV7-2 to TRBJ2-3, with 12 positions matching TRBD1. Germline-derived CDR1 and CDR2 are SGHTA and FQGNSA. The trim removed 2 bases at V and 1 base at J, leaving 1 base unmatched. The CDR3 loop spans 16 amino acids. The CDR3 sequence is CASSLRDRGRTDTQYF. CDR3 DNA: TGTGCCAGCAGCTTAAGGGACAGGGGGCGCACAGATACGCAGTATTTT. Full variable domain (remainder filled in from reference TRBV7-2 and TRBJ2-3): GAGVSQSPSNKVTEKGKDVELRCDPISGHTALYWYRQSLGQGLEFLIYFQGNSAPDKSGLPSDRFSAERTGGSVSTLTIQRTQQEDSAVYLCASSLRDRGRTDTQYFGPGTRLTVL.

The CDR3 loop reads CSAEWDRGYGYTF. The CDR3 bases are TGCAGTGCCGAGTGGGACAGGGGCTATGGCTACACCTTC. The chain combines TRBV20-1 with TRBJ1-2, with 10 bases matching TRBD1. Germline V CDR1 and CDR2: DFQATT, SNEGSKA (reference sequence). V lost 6 bases, J lost 4 bases, and 5 bases stayed unmatched. The length of the CDR3 is 13 residues.

The gene calls are TRBV3-1 and TRBJ1-5; tentatively, D is TRBD1 (5 bases). V lost 3 bases and J 3 bases, leaving 9 bases between the germline ends. The CDR3 covers 14 residues. CDR1 LGHDT and CDR2 YNNKEL come from the germline V gene (reference sequence). The DNA for the CDR3 is TGTGCCAGCAGCCAGGTCGGGGCCAATCAGCCCCAGCATTTT. It is translated as CASSQVGANQPQHF.

This rearrangement joins TRBV20-1 to TRBJ2-5; D gene ambiguous. The V gene lost 4 bases and the J gene lost 7 bases, with 13 bases spanning the gap. This CDR3 is built from 12 residues. CDR1 is DFQATT and CDR2 is SNEGSKA in the germline V gene (reference sequence). CDR3 bases: TGCAGTGCTAAGACCCCGAGAGGGACCCAGTACTTC. Its protein product is CSAKTPRGTQYF.